The 2 T cell receptor beta chains below all came from one sample that was sequenced in a study of cytomegalovirus exposure and HLA in healthy donors. Researchers ran the PCR with 60 Vbeta and 13 Jbeta primers. Profiled with immunoSEQ multiplex PCR; TCRdb holds only in-frame clones, not every one. The sample has around 160,000 clones, around 75% seen once; the top ten hold about 2%. What was sequenced was PBMCs. The receptors were gathered from a human donor in good health.

The gene calls are TRBV15 and TRBJ2-5; D perhaps matches TRBD1 (5 bases). Trimming left V 6 bases short and J 5 bases short, with 13 bases between. Germline loops: CDR1 LNHNV, CDR2 YYDKDF (reference sequence). The CDR3 loop spans 13 amino acids. CDR3 residues: CATRGRVEETQYF. The CDR3 nucleotides are TGTGCCACCAGGGGCAGGGTCGAGGAGACCCAGTACTTC. Using reference TRBV15 and TRBJ2-5 for the parts outside the CDR3, the full variable domain is DAMVIQNPRYQVTQFGKPVTLSCSQTLNHNVMYWYQQKSSQAPKLLFHYYDKDFNNEADTPDNFQSRRPNTSFCFLDIRSPGLGDTAMYLCATRGRVEETQYFGPGTRLLVL.

The V and J genes are TRBV11-2 and TRBJ2-5, with TRBD1 matching 9 bases. Losses at the gene ends were 5 bases for V and 1 base for J; bases not matched to a gene: 2. Germline values: CDR1 SGHAT, CDR2 FQNNGV. The CDR3 loop spans 14 amino acids. CDR3 sequence: CASSQDRGQETQYF. DNA for the CDR3: TGTGCCAGCAGCCAGGACAGGGGCCAAGAGACCCAGTACTTC.